This T cell receptor beta chain stems from a study of cytomegalovirus exposure and HLA in healthy donors. Study-wide results and caveats: Being productive about 87% or about 30% of the time was typical of most TCR beta V segments in an earlier analysis. 150 to 200 TCR beta chains were listed as cytomegalovirus-associated.

Details on this clone: Its antigen is unknown.

PCR used 60 Vbeta primers and 13 Jbeta primers. Libraries were prepared by immunoSEQ multiplex PCR; TCRdb keeps only in-frame clonotypes and omits some of them. The repertoire consists of fewer than 350,000 clones, with around 90% occurring once and the leading ten covering 2% to 3%. The V segment lost 3 bases and the J segment 2 bases; nucleotides outside the gene matches: 2. This CDR3 comprises 14 residues. CDR1 and CDR2 from the germline V gene are LGHNA and YNFKEQ. Each donor was healthy, and each was a bone marrow donor. This sequence was found in a woman under 30 in good health and CMV-seronegative. Sequenced material: PBMCs. The chain combines TRBV4-2 with TRBJ2-5; 8 bases fit TRBD2. The CDR3 is CASSQGLGQETQYF. The CDR3 DNA reads as TGTGCCAGCAGCCAGGGACTAGGGCAAGAGACCCAGTACTTC.